The following is a TCR beta chain sequence with its context. Its antigen is undetermined. These data originate in a study of T cell responses to AZD1222 COVID-19 vaccine. Findings and caveats of the study: Clonal diversity may have been underestimated, and the donors were mostly white British, with more females than males. No day 14 peak samples; only post-peak repertoires were characterized.

Deletions cut 5 bases from V and 6 bases from J, with 17 bases between. Germline V lookup: CDR1 MNHNY, CDR2 SVGAGI (reference sequence). This CDR3 spans 15 amino acids. Method: immunoSEQ multiplex PCR; TCRdb's copy keeps in-frame clones and lacks some. Of about 150,000 clones listed, approximately 90% are singletons. V usage is TRBV6-6 and J usage is TRBJ1-5; no reliable D call. This material consisted of peripheral blood, taken 28 days after the second AZD1222 dose. The clonotype originates from an adult who received the AZD1222 COVID-19 vaccine. In DNA form, the CDR3 reads TGTGCCAGCAGTAAAAACGGGGAGGCAGGTCAGCCCCAGCATTTT. Its protein product is CASSKNGEAGQPQHF.